The 18 T cell receptor beta chains reported below all come from one sample, sequenced in a study of blood T cell repertoires in COVID-19. Libraries were prepared by immunoSEQ multiplex PCR; TCRdb keeps only in-frame clonotypes and omits some of them. The sample contains 200,000 to 300,000 clones, roughly 79% of which appear only once. The sample comprised peripheral blood. These receptors all stem from a woman over 75 with COVID-19, enrolled during active disease.

The V and J genes are TRBV5-4 and TRBJ2-7; 8 bases align to TRBD2. Germline CDR1 is SGHNT and CDR2 is YYREEE (reference sequence). The CDR3 length is 15 residues. J was trimmed by 3 bases and V by 2 bases; bases with no gene match: 7. The CDR3 spells CASSLPGLGDYEQYF. CDR3 DNA: TGTGCCAGCAGCTTACCGGGACTAGGGGACTACGAGCAGTACTTC. Filled out from reference TRBV5-4 and TRBJ2-7, the complete variable domain reads ETGVTQSPTHLIKTRGQQVTLRCSSQSGHNTVSWYQQALGQGPQFIFQYYREEENGRGNFPPRFSGLQFPNYSSELNVNALELDDSALYLCASSLPGLGDYEQYFGPGTRLTVT.

The chain uses TRBV7-2 and TRBJ2-5, with 10 bases fitting TRBD2. The J segment lost 5 bases and the V segment lost 2 bases, leaving 5 bases of the junction unmatched. The germline gives CDR1 SGHTA, CDR2 FQGNSA. The CDR3 is 15 amino acids. The CDR3 is CASSLLAGVPETQYF. The CDR3 nucleotides read TGTGCCAGCAGCTTACTAGCGGGAGTCCCCGAGACCCAGTACTTC.

This sequence joins TRBV12-3 or TRBV12-4 and TRBJ2-5; TRBD2 matches 7 bases. This CDR3 comprises 13 residues. The V and J ends lost 7 bases and 7 bases, in that order; junction bases with no gene match: 9. CDR3 in DNA: TGTGCCAGCACCAGTAGCGGGCCGCCGACCCAGTACTTC. Translated: CASTSSGPPTQYF.

The rearrangement links TRBV7-2 to TRBJ2-7; D remains unclear. The ends were cut back, 8 bases at V and 1 base at J, with 15 bases in the middle. This CDR3 has 14 amino acids. Germline V CDR1 and CDR2: SGHTA, FQGNSA. The CDR3 DNA sequence: TGTGCCAGCGCCTCTAGAGGTTTATCCTACGAGCAGTACTTC. Protein product: CASASRGLSYEQYF.

This sequence joins TRBV5-6 and TRBJ2-2, with TRBD1 identical over 7 bases. The CDR3 spans 15 residues. The germline V gene encodes CDR1 SGHDT and CDR2 YYEEEE. The trim removed 2 bases at V and 3 bases at J, leaving 4 bases unmatched. The CDR3: CASSFGTVYTGELFF. The CDR3 nucleotides are TGTGCCAGCAGCTTTGGGACAGTTTACACCGGGGAGCTGTTTTTT.

The J gene is TRBJ2-2, the V gene TRBV7-6; the match to TRBD2 covers 8 bases. The CDR3 is 16 amino acids. Germline V gene data show CDR1 as SGHVS and CDR2 as FNYEAQ. J was trimmed by 1 base and V by 5 bases; bases with no gene match: 6. This chain's CDR3 is CASSVTSGQNTGELFF. For the CDR3, the DNA is TGTGCCAGCAGCGTAACTAGCGGCCAGAACACCGGGGAGCTGTTTTTT.

This clone has just one count. The gene calls are TRBV7-8 and TRBJ2-2; tentatively, D is TRBD2 (5 bases). In germline, CDR1 is SGHVS, CDR2 FQNEAQ. The CDR3 length is 14 residues. The V end lost 1 base, the J end lost 6 bases, and 9 bases lay between the germline ends. The CDR3 bases are TGTGCCAGCAGCTTAGGAGGGTCGCCCGGGGAGCTGTTTTTT. Protein sequence: CASSLGGSPGELFF.

This clone was detected once. The chain is built from TRBV6-6 and TRBJ1-1; 7 bases are a match to TRBD1. CDR1 is MNHNY and CDR2 is SVGAGI in the germline V gene (reference sequence). V shed 6 bases and J 5 bases; nucleotides not matched to a gene: 3. The CDR3 spans 12 residues. The CDR3 is CASSVQGTEAFF. CDR3 DNA sequence: TGTGCCAGCAGCGTACAGGGGACTGAAGCTTTCTTT.

This sequence joins TRBV30 and TRBJ1-4; D may be TRBD1 (6 bases). The CDR3 runs to 15 residues. V was trimmed by 0 bases and J by 7 bases, leaving 15 bases between them. CDR1 is GTSNPN and CDR2 is SVGIG in the germline V gene (reference sequence). CDR3 coding DNA: TGTGCCTGGAGTGTCGGCGGGCAGGGGAGTGAAAAACTGTTTTTT. This gives the protein CAWSVGGQGSEKLFF.

V gene TRBV14 combines with J gene TRBJ2-1, with 7 positions matching TRBD1. V was clipped by 4 bases and J by 0 bases; unmatched bases: 3. Germline CDR1 is SGHDN and CDR2 is FVKESK. The CDR3 totals 15 residues. The CDR3 nucleotides read TGTGCCAGCAGCCGGGACAGCAGCTCCTACAATGAGCAGTTCTTC. Translating gives CASSRDSSSYNEQFF.

This clone was detected only once. DNA for the CDR3: TGTGCCAGCTCACCCCCAGACAGGGGATCGGGTTCACCCCTCCACTTT. It encodes CASSPPDRGSGSPLHF. V is TRBV18 and J is TRBJ1-6; TRBD1 matches 8 bases. V was pared by 3 bases and J by 9 bases, with 10 bases of the junction left unmatched. Germline CDR1 reads KGHSH; CDR2 reads LQKENI. This CDR3 has 16 amino acids.

The chain is built from TRBV18 and TRBJ1-2; the D gene is possibly TRBD1 (5 bases). There are 13 residues in the CDR3. CDR1 and CDR2 from the germline V gene are KGHSH and LQKENI. The ends were cut back, 1 base at V and 8 bases at J, with 11 bases in the middle. The CDR3 DNA reads TGTGCCAGCTCACCACGGAGGGGTTGGGGCTACACCTTC. It is translated as CASSPRRGWGYTF.

The chain has TRBV18 and TRBJ1-1; D is ambiguous. Per germline, CDR1 KGHSH and CDR2 LQKENI. Trimming left V 0 bases short and J 0 bases short, with 11 bases between. The CDR3 loop spans 16 amino acids. The CDR3 nucleotides read TGTGCCAGCTCACCACCGAATAGTTTAGTGAACACTGAAGCTTTCTTT. It is translated as CASSPPNSLVNTEAFF.

The rearrangement links TRBV27 to TRBJ2-1, with 9 bases fitting TRBD2. Per germline, CDR1 MNHEY and CDR2 SMNVEV (reference sequence). The CDR3 is 14 amino acids. V trimming: 9 bases; J trimming: 5 bases; junction bases outside the gene matches: 8. The CDR3 sequence: CASGKASGNNEQFF. The CDR3 region has the DNA TGTGCCAGTGGCAAGGCTAGCGGGAACAATGAGCAGTTCTTC.

CDR3 bases: TGTGCCAGTAGTATAGCTACTAGCGCCGGGGAGCTGTTTTTT. Amino acids: CASSIATSAGELFF. The V call is TRBV19, the J call TRBJ2-2, with TRBD2 identical over 7 bases. Germline CDR1 LNHDA, CDR2 SQIVND (reference sequence). V lost 1 base, J lost 6 bases, and 2 bases stayed unmatched. The CDR3 covers 14 residues.

This rearrangement joins TRBV6-5 to TRBJ1-1; TRBD1 agrees at 7 bases. Germline V gene data show CDR1 as MNHEY and CDR2 as SVGAGI. Trimming took 6 bases from V and 5 from J; bases not matched to a gene: 12. The CDR3 consists of 15 residues. The CDR3 sequence is CASRPGTPQGTEAFF. For the CDR3, the DNA is TGTGCCAGCAGGCCCGGGACACCACAGGGGACTGAAGCTTTCTTT.

This rearrangement joins TRBV6-5 to TRBJ1-2, with 9 bases identical to TRBD1. The junction had 8 bases not matched to a gene; V was cut back by 6 bases and J by 3 bases. Per the germline V gene, CDR1 is MNHEY and CDR2 is SVGAGI. The length of the CDR3 is 15 residues. The CDR3 region has the DNA TGTGCCAGCAGAAAACAGGGGGCGCCGGACTATGGCTACACCTTC. It yields the protein CASRKQGAPDYGYTF.

The chain has TRBV7-8 and TRBJ1-1; D is possibly TRBD1 (5 bases). The germline V gene has CDR1 SGHVS and CDR2 FQNEAQ. This CDR3 spans 14 amino acids. The V gene lost 4 bases and the J gene lost 0 bases, with 9 bases spanning the gap. This chain's CDR3 is CASSSGLVNTEAFF. The CDR3 coding sequence is TGTGCCAGCAGCTCAGGGCTTGTGAACACTGAAGCTTTCTTT. Drawing the rest from reference TRBV7-8 and TRBJ1-1, the complete variable domain is GAGVSQSPRYKVAKRGQDVALRCDPISGHVSLFWYQQALGQGPEFLTYFQNEAQLDKSGLPSDRFFAERPEGSVSTLKIQRTQQEDSAVYLCASSSGLVNTEAFFGQGTRLTVV.